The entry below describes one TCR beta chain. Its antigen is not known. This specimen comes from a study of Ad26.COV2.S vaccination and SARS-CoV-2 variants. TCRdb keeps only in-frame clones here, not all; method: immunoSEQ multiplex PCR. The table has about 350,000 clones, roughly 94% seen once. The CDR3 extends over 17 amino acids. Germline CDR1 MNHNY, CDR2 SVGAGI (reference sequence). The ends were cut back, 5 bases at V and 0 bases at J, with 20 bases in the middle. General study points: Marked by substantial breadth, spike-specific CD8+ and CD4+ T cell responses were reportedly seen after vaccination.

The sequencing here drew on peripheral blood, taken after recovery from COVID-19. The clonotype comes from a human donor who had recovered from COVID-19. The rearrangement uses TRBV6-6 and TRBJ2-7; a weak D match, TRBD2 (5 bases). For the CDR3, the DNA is TGTGCCAGCAGTCGACTACCCAACCCCATTTACTCCTACGAGCAGTACTTC. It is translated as CASSRLPNPIYSYEQYF.